This TCR beta chain derives from a study of blood T cells in healthy people across ages. Study-level background: About one barcoded beta molecule was captured per two T cells (by template switching).

Primers used in a second PCR of about 7 to 11 cycles were a sample-barcoded 5' primer and a J-beta primer mix. TCRdb redid the calling of the 5' RACE reads with MiXCR, one entry per CDR3 protein. The table shows approximately 810,000 distinct CDR3 sequences, with under 30% occurring only once. In its sample, this clonotype was seen a few times. Trimming cost V 0 bases and J 8 bases; bases outside gene matches: 7. CDR1 and CDR2 from the germline V gene are MNHEY and SMNVEV (reference sequence). The CDR3 sequence is 15 residues long. Sequencing was carried out using blood. The receptor's source is a woman aged 80 or over in good health. The V and J genes are TRBV27 and TRBJ1-2, with 9 bases identical to TRBD1. CDR3 coding DNA: TGTGCCAGCAGTTTATCGACAGGGGGAGTAAAGGGCTACACCTTC. Translating it yields CASSLSTGGVKGYTF.